This note documents a single T cell receptor beta chain sequence. The target antigen is unknown. PCR used 60 Vbeta primers and 13 Jbeta primers. TCRdb's table, derived via immunoSEQ multiplex PCR, lists solely in-frame clones and lacks some. This sample yields about 180,000 clones, of which around 82% are seen a single time; 2% to 2.5% belongs to the top ten. The data stem from a study of cytomegalovirus exposure and HLA in healthy donors. Findings and caveats of the study: Researchers reported from a later analysis that most CMV-associated TCR beta chains appeared HLA-restricted.

The CDR3 is 14 amino acids. V lost 0 bases and J lost 9, with 12 bases in between. CDR1 and CDR2 (germline): GTSNPN, SVGIG (reference sequence). V gene TRBV30 combines with J gene TRBJ1-6, with a tentative D call TRBD1 (6 bases). The source material was PBMCs. The sequence came from a woman under 40 in good health and CMV-seropositive. CDR3 in amino acids: CAWSVQGRISPLHF. Written as DNA, the CDR3 is TGTGCCTGGAGTGTCCAGGGGAGAATTTCACCCCTCCACTTT.